These 2 T cell receptor beta chains originate from one sample sequenced in a study of beta chain features in type 1 diabetes. Antigens for these TCRs are unknown. Study conclusions and caveats: TCRB CDR3s from Type 1 diabetes patients were moderately but significantly shorter in all four CD4+ subsets.

Expressed TCRB transcripts got sequenced, as all isolated RNA was reverse transcribed. Repertoires were generated with immunoSEQ multiplex PCR, while TCRdb's copy carries only in-frame clones and drops some. The sample lists over 100,000 clones; about a sixth were seen once. The material sequenced was central memory CD4+ T cells from blood. The receptors were gathered from a man younger than 40 with type 1 diabetes.

A few counts support this clone. The chain is built from TRBV9 and TRBJ2-7; 9 bases match TRBD2. The CDR3 runs 16 residues. Looked up from germline, CDR1 is SGDLS and CDR2 is YYNGEE. V lost 4 bases, J lost 3 bases, and 11 bases stayed unmatched. The CDR3: CASSPERGAARYEQYF. CDR3 nucleotides: TGTGCCAGCAGCCCCGAGCGGGGGGCTGCGCGCTACGAGCAGTACTTC.

A few counts support this clone. The sample carries other DNA sequences with the same CDR3. The chain carries TRBV2 and TRBJ2-5, with D unclear. Germline loops: CDR1 SNHLY, CDR2 FYNNEI. Deletions cut 6 bases from V and 4 bases from J, with 6 bases between. The CDR3 sequence is 11 residues long. CDR3 region: CASRLGETQYF. The CDR3 bases are TGTGCCAGCAGGCTGGGAGAGACCCAGTACTTC.